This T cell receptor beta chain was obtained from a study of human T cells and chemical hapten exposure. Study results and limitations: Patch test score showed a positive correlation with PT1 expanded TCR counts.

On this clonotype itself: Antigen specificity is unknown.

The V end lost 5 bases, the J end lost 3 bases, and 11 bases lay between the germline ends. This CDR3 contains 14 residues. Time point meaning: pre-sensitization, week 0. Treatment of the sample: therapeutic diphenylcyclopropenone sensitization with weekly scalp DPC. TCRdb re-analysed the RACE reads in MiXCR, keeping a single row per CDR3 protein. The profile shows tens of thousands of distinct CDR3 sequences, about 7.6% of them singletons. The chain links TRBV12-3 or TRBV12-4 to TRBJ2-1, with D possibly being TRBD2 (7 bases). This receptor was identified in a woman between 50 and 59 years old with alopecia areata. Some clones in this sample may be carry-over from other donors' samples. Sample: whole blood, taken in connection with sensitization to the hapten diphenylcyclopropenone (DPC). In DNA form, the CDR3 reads TGTGCCAGCAGTCTAGGGGGGGGCTACAATGAGCAGTTCTTC. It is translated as CASSLGGGYNEQFF.